The 24 T cell receptor beta chains reported below all come from one sample, sequenced in a study of blood T cell repertoires in COVID-19. Assay used: immunoSEQ multiplex PCR; TCRdb lists only in-frame clones, some missing. The data contain roughly 67,000 clones, around nine tenths of them singletons. The sequencing sample was made of peripheral blood. These receptors all come from an older woman with acute or convalescent COVID-19.

Only one count was recorded for this clone. The gene calls are TRBV5-1 and TRBJ1-2, with D possibly TRBD1 on 6 matching bases. V gave up 4 bases and J gave up 8 bases, with 21 bases separating them. Per the germline V gene, CDR1 is SGHRS and CDR2 is YFSETQ. There are 15 residues in the CDR3. For the CDR3, the DNA is TGCGCCAGCAGCCCAGACAGGCTGATTACGAGAGGCTACACCTTC. Translating gives CASSPDRLITRGYTF. The full variable domain, in which reference TRBV5-1 and TRBJ1-2 provide the parts outside the CDR3, is KAGVTQTPRYLIKTRGQQVTLSCSPISGHRSVSWYQQTPGQGLQFLFEYFSETQRNKGNFPGRFSGRQFSNSRSEMNVSTLELGDSALYLCASSPDRLITRGYTFGSGTRLTVV.

The CDR3 is CASTGQGGQETQYF. The CDR3 DNA follows: TGTGCCAGCACCGGACAGGGGGGCCAAGAGACCCAGTACTTC. V gene TRBV25-1 combines with J gene TRBJ2-5; 10 bases fit TRBD1. Germline values: CDR1 MGHDK, CDR2 SYGVNS. Trimming removed 7 bases from V and 1 base from J; junction bases left unmatched: 3. The CDR3 has 14 residues.

The chain couples TRBV18 to TRBJ1-4; the D is unclear. Looked up from germline, CDR1 is KGHSH and CDR2 is LQKENI. This CDR3 is 13 amino acids long. The V and J ends lost 1 base and 8 bases respectively, with 8 bases between them. CDR3 loop: CASSPLREEKLFF. The CDR3 nucleotides are TGTGCCAGCTCACCACTTCGCGAGGAAAAACTGTTTTTT.

The V gene is TRBV7-6, the J gene TRBJ2-5; 8 nucleotides agree with TRBD1. Trimming removed 1 base from V and 2 bases from J; junction bases left unmatched: 6. The CDR3 runs 16 residues. Germline loops: CDR1 SGHVS, CDR2 FNYEAQ. The DNA for the CDR3 is TGTGCCAGCAGCTTAGTGGGACAGGAGATACAAGAGACCCAGTACTTC. Translation gives CASSLVGQEIQETQYF.

This clone was seen once. V gene TRBV28 combines with J gene TRBJ1-6; the D gene is possibly TRBD1 (6 bases). Trimming took 6 bases from V and 10 from J, leaving 19 bases between them. In germline, CDR1 is MDHEN, CDR2 SYDVKM. CDR3 length: 15 residues. The CDR3 coding sequence is TGTGCCAGCAGCCCGGGAGGGGGTCCGACCTCACCCCTCCACTTT. This encodes CASSPGGGPTSPLHF.

The V gene is TRBV2, the J gene TRBJ1-4, with 9 bases matching TRBD1. CDR1 and CDR2 (germline): SNHLY, FYNNEI. J was trimmed by 5 bases and V by 6 bases; bases with no gene match: 7. The CDR3 has 15 residues. As DNA, the CDR3 is TGTGCCAGCAGCGCCTCAACAGGGGGCAATGAAAAACTGTTTTTT. Amino acid sequence: CASSASTGGNEKLFF.

In this sample, this clone turned up once. The chain couples TRBV10-3 to TRBJ1-1; possibly TRBD1 for D (6 bases). The germline V and J ends were trimmed by 3 bases and 0 bases, with 14 bases remaining between them. CDR1 is ENHRY and CDR2 is SYGVKD in the germline V gene. The CDR3 is 16 amino acids. The CDR3 loop reads CAISDPGQGLNTEAFF. CDR3 DNA: TGTGCCATCAGTGACCCCGGCCAGGGGCTGAACACTGAAGCTTTCTTT.

The rearrangement joins TRBV6-1 to TRBJ2-7; D unresolved. The germline V gene has CDR1 MNHNS and CDR2 SASEGT. V was trimmed by 1 base and J by 0 bases, leaving 7 bases between them. The CDR3 spans 14 residues. The CDR3 sequence is CASSEGALSYEQYV. CDR3 DNA: TGTGCCAGCAGTGAAGGCGCCCTCTCCTACGAGCAGTACGTC.

The chain combines TRBV28 with TRBJ2-7, with TRBD1 matching over 11 bases. J gave up 2 bases and V 5 bases, and 5 bases lay outside the gene matches. The germline V gene has CDR1 MDHEN and CDR2 SYDVKM. The CDR3 spans 15 residues. The CDR3 coding sequence is TGTGCCAGCAGTACCGGGACAGGGGGTCCCTACGAGCAGTACGTC. It codes for CASSTGTGGPYEQYV.

The chain couples TRBV18 to TRBJ1-4; 9 positions agree with TRBD1. Germline CDR1 is KGHSH and CDR2 is LQKENI. The CDR3 totals 14 residues. With 6 bases clipped from V and 4 bases from J, the junction kept 3 bases outside the gene matches. The CDR3 is CASSPTGGNEKLFF. For the CDR3, the DNA is TGTGCCAGCTCGCCGACAGGGGGTAATGAAAAACTGTTTTTT.

This chain links TRBV10-3 with TRBJ2-1; D may be TRBD1 (6 bases). The CDR3 consists of 11 residues. The germline gives CDR1 ENHRY, CDR2 SYGVKD. V was clipped by 11 bases and J by 5 bases, with 10 bases between them. CDR3 sequence (DNA): TGTGCCTCCCGACAGGACAATGAGCAGTTCTTC. Residues: CASRQDNEQFF.

The J gene is TRBJ1-2, the V gene TRBV2; 8 nucleotides agree with TRBD1. CDR1 and CDR2 (germline): SNHLY, FYNNEI. The CDR3 consists of 13 residues. CDR3 in DNA: TGTGCTTCGCGGACAGGGAGGGACTATGGCTACACCTTC. It specifies CASRTGRDYGYTF.

The rearrangement joins TRBV1 to TRBJ2-5; the D segment call TRBD2 is taken from the table without a DNA check. TRBV1 counts as a pseudogene. The CDR3 spans 12 residues. Here the CDR3 reads CTSSHSLETQYF. The CDR3 coding sequence is TGCACCAGCAGCCATAGCCTAGAGACCCAGTACTTC.

The chain carries TRBV23-1 and TRBJ1-5; 8 bases match TRBD1. TRBV23-1 is an open reading frame whose function is uncertain. The CDR3 contains 16 residues. With V trimmed by 0 bases and J by 6 bases, 7 bases remained unmatched. The CDR3 region has the DNA TGCGCCAGCAGTCAATCGAGGACAGGGCAGCGTCAGCCCCAGCATTTT. Translation gives CASSQSRTGQRQPQHF.

The chain is built from TRBV28 and TRBJ1-2; TRBD1 might be the D (5 bases). V lost 9 bases to trimming and J lost 4 bases, with 18 bases between them. CDR3 length: 14 residues. Per the germline V gene, CDR1 is MDHEN and CDR2 is SYDVKM. The CDR3 nucleotides are TGTGCCAGTCAGGAACCGCAGGGCCTCTATGGCTACACCTTC. It translates to CASQEPQGLYGYTF.

The count of this clone is one. V usage is TRBV28 and J usage is TRBJ1-1; D remains unclear. Germline V gene lookup returns CDR1 MDHEN and CDR2 SYDVKM. CDR3 length equals 13 residues. The V and J ends lost 5 bases and 4 bases respectively, with 11 bases between them. CDR3 sequence: CASSRRPSTEAFF. DNA for the CDR3: TGTGCCAGCAGTCGGCGTCCTAGCACTGAAGCTTTCTTT.

V is TRBV5-5 and J is TRBJ1-2, with 7 bases lining up with TRBD1. Unmatched junction bases numbered 8, after V lost 0 bases and J lost 0 bases. The CDR3 runs to 17 residues. From germline, CDR1 is SGHKS and CDR2 YYEKEE (reference sequence). DNA for the CDR3: TGTGCCAGCAGCTTGGGGGTGACAGGGCCCGCTAACTATGGCTACACCTTC. Its translation: CASSLGVTGPANYGYTF.

The chain combines TRBV7-2 with TRBJ2-5, with TRBD1 identical over 9 bases. The CDR3 contains 15 residues. From germline, CDR1 is SGHTA and CDR2 FQGNSA. V dropped 5 bases and J dropped 4; count of bases not matched to a gene: 8. In DNA form, the CDR3 reads TGTGCCAGCAGCCTCGACAGGGGGGGTCCAGAGACCCAGTACTTC. It translates to CASSLDRGGPETQYF.

This sequence joins TRBV5-8 and TRBJ1-1; D not certain. Trimming took off 0 bases at V and 1 base at J, with 7 bases between the two ends. CDR3 length: 14 residues. The germline V gene has CDR1 SGHTS and CDR2 YDEGEE. For the CDR3, the DNA is TGTGCCAGCAGCTTGGGTGCAGGGAACACTGAAGCTTTCTTT. Residues: CASSLGAGNTEAFF. The whole variable domain, remainder taken from reference TRBV5-8 and TRBJ1-1, is EAGVTQSPTHLIKTRGQQATLRCSPISGHTSVYWYQQALGLGLQFLLWYDEGEERNRGNFPPRFSGRQFPNYSSELNVNALELEDSALYLCASSLGAGNTEAFFGQGTRLTVV.

The chain joins TRBV5-1 to TRBJ2-3; D possibly corresponds to TRBD2 (6 bases). CDR3 size: 15 residues. The ends were cut back, 4 bases at V and 0 bases at J, with 12 bases in the middle. The germline V gene has CDR1 SGHRS and CDR2 YFSETQ. The CDR3 sequence: CASSTAGTSTDTQYF. DNA of the CDR3: TGCGCCAGCAGCACGGCCGGGACTAGCACAGATACGCAGTATTTT.

V usage is TRBV21-1 and J usage is TRBJ1-6; the table's D call of TRBD1 was not tested on the DNA. TRBV21-1 is marked as a pseudogene. The CDR3 covers 20 residues. The DNA of the CDR3 is TGTGCCAGCAGCAAAGCCCCATCGGCCAGGGTGAGTTCCTATAATTCACCCCTCCACTTT. Encoded protein: CASSKAPSARVSSYNSPLHF.

This rearrangement joins TRBV2 to TRBJ2-5; no clear D. Germline V CDR1 and CDR2: SNHLY, FYNNEI. V lost 6 bases to trimming and J lost 2 bases, with 10 bases between them. This CDR3 is built from 13 residues. The CDR3 loop reads CASRSWQQETQYF. The CDR3 DNA reads as TGTGCCAGCAGATCGTGGCAGCAAGAGACCCAGTACTTC.

J is TRBJ1-5 and V is TRBV6-5, with D tentatively TRBD1 (5 bases). Trimming took 6 bases from V and 4 from J, leaving 7 bases between them. The CDR3 length is 12 residues. Germline V lookup: CDR1 MNHEY, CDR2 SVGAGI. CDR3 in amino acids: CASRGGNQPQHF. In nucleotides, the CDR3 is TGTGCCAGCAGGGGGGGAAATCAGCCCCAGCATTTT.

The rearrangement links TRBV7-2 to TRBJ2-2, with D perhaps matching TRBD1 (5 bases). Deletions cut 4 bases from V and 4 bases from J, with 13 bases between. CDR1 SGHTA and CDR2 FQGNSA come from the germline V gene. The CDR3 runs to 15 residues. The CDR3 reads CASSSLVQGTGELFF. Written as DNA, the CDR3 is TGTGCCAGCAGCTCACTGGTCCAGGGCACCGGGGAGCTGTTTTTT.